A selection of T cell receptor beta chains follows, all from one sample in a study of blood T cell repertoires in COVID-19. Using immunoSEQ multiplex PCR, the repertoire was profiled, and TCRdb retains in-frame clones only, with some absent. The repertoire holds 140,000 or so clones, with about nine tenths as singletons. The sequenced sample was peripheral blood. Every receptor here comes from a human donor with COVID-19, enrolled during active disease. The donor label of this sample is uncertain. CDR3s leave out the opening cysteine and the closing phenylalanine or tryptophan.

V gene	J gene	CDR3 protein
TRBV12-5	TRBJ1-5	ASGLLGGGISNQPQH
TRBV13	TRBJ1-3	ASSPLGEGTGLPGNTIY
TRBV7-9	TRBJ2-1	ASSLYQDTDNEQF
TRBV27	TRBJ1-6	ASSAFPGQGQGSPLH
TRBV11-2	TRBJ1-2	ASSQNPDSPEGYT
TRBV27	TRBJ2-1	ASTQGGYPGNEQF
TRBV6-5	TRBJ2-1	ASGGQGGIDEQF
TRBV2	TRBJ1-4	ASLWGVAPVEKLF
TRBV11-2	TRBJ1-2	ASSRVGVEDYGYT
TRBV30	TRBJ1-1	AWSPGLNTEAF
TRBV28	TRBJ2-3	ASSSPSGDRTDTQY
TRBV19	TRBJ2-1	ASSELPSESSYNEQF
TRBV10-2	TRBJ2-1	ASRWGDYNEQF
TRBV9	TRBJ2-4	ASSEGVGNIQY
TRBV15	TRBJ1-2	ATSKEDLSGYT
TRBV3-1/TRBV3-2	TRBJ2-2	ASSFTGTSDGATGELF
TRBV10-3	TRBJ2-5	ASQTGGQETQY
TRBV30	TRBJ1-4	AWSGDLGDEKLF
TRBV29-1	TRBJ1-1	SVGQTNTEAF
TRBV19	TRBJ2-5	ASSTGVSETQY
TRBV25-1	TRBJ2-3	ASSEDTTSTDTQY
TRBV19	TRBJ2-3	AARETGYYTDTQY
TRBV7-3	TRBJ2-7	ASSPTGGTEQY
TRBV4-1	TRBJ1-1	ASSRNYRDTEAF
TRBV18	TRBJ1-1	ASSPRQGGNTEAF
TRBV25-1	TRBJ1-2	ASSDRGRGQDYGYT
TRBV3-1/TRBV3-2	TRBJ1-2	ASSQKGAGWGYT
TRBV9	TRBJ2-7	ASSVGPDRGSKQY
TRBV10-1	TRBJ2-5	ASSDGQQETQY
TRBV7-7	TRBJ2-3	ASSPGGPDTDTQY
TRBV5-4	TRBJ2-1	ASSLGGTARGNEQF
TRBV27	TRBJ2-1	ASSPRQGSYNEQF
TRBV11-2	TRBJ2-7	ASRHIAGVDYEQY